A selection of T cell receptor beta chains follows, all from one sample in a study of metastatic and nonmetastatic thyroid tumors. TCRdb re-called the PCR reads via MiXCR. In the table there are some 30,000 clones, roughly 6.8% of which are singletons. Sequencing was performed on blood. The receptors shown here come from a female donor with papillary thyroid cancer or a benign thyroid nodule (not recorded which). Some clones in this sample may be carry-over from other donors' samples. Both conserved end residues are part of each CDR3. D genes are given only for firm matches. Where a row states a size, it is once, few, many or the class of an expanded clone; other rows omit it.

v_call	d_call	clone_size	j_call	cdr3_aa	cdr3_nt
TRBV3-1	NA	many	TRBJ1-1	CASSPPRGGNTEAFF	TGTGCCAGCAGCCCCCCCCGGGGAGGGAACACTGAAGCTTTCTTT
TRBV6-1	NA	many	TRBJ2-7	CASSRTASLSYEQYF	TGTGCCAGCTCCCGGACGGCCAGCTTATCCTACGAGCAGTACTTC
TRBV7-9	NA	many	TRBJ2-2	CASSPWGAETGELFF	TGTGCCAGCAGCCCCTGGGGGGCAGAAACCGGGGAGCTGTTTTTT
TRBV20-1	TRBD2	many	TRBJ2-7	CSARGGGLAGLGSYEQYF	TGCAGTGCTAGAGGTGGGGGGCTAGCGGGCCTTGGCTCCTACGAGCAGTACTTC
TRBV25-1	NA	many	TRBJ2-5	CASSEIRDQETQYF	TGTGCCAGCAGTGAGATTAGGGACCAAGAGACCCAGTACTTC
TRBV2	TRBD1	many	TRBJ1-1	CASSQGVLNTEAFF	TGTGCCAGCTCACAGGGGGTACTAAACACTGAAGCTTTCTTT
TRBV7-9	NA	many	TRBJ1-3	CASSFNGNTIYF	TGTGCCAGCAGCTTTAATGGAAACACCATATATTTT
TRBV11-2	NA	many	TRBJ1-5	CASSLGYARHQPQHF	TGTGCCAGCAGCTTAGGGTACGCCAGGCATCAGCCCCAGCATTTT
TRBV6-1	TRBD2	many	TRBJ2-2	CASGGLAGVVGELFF	TGTGCCAGCGGTGGTCTAGCGGGAGTGGTCGGGGAGCTGTTTTTT
TRBV20-1	TRBD2	many	TRBJ2-1	CSARDLAGWNEQFF	TGCAGTGCTAGAGATCTAGCGGGGTGGAATGAGCAGTTCTTC
TRBV25-1	NA	many	TRBJ2-1	CASSERRKEQFF	TGTGCCAGCAGTGAACGCAGGAAGGAGCAGTTCTTC
TRBV12-3/TRBV12-4	NA	many	TRBJ1-5	CASTLRGPNQPQHF	TGTGCCAGCACCCTACGAGGTCCCAATCAGCCCCAGCATTTT
TRBV15	NA	NA	TRBJ2-5	CATSRDPGAQETQYF	TGTGCCACCAGCAGAGACCCGGGGGCCCAAGAGACCCAATACTTC
TRBV28	NA	many	TRBJ2-7	CASRHRDSSLLREQYF	TGTGCCAGCAGGCACCGGGACTCCTCACTCTTGCGGGAGCAGTACTTC
TRBV2	NA	many	TRBJ2-1	CANSETTVPPYNEQFF	TGTGCCAACAGTGAGACTACAGTTCCACCCTACAATGAGCAGTTCTTC
TRBV20-1	TRBD1	many	TRBJ1-5	CSAVGTGDLQPQHF	TGCAGTGCTGTTGGGACAGGGGACCTTCAGCCCCAGCATTTT
TRBV28	TRBD1	many	TRBJ1-1	CASSLRTGGNTEAFF	TGTGCCAGCAGTTTGAGGACAGGGGGGAACACTGAAGCTTTCTTT
TRBV12-3/TRBV12-4	NA	many	TRBJ2-1	CASSLQGMVYEQFF	TGTGCCAGCAGCCTACAGGGTATGGTTTATGAGCAGTTCTTC